What follows describes a single TCR beta chain. Its matching antigen is unknown. Germline CDR1 and CDR2: SQVTM and ANQGSEA. The germline V and J ends were trimmed by 2 bases and 0 bases, with 17 bases remaining between them. The length of the CDR3 is 17 residues. Data came from immunoSEQ multiplex PCR; TCRdb stores just in-frame clones and leaves some out. This sample carries fewer than 200,000 clones, 86% of them seen once, and the ten largest clones take approximately 7%. This sample stems from a study of cytomegalovirus exposure and HLA in healthy donors. Overall study findings and caveats: Rarity characterized most TCR sequences, yet some public TCRs appeared in many donors.

The rearrangement links TRBV29-1 to TRBJ1-5, with D possibly being TRBD1 (6 bases). The TCR originated in a young man in good health and CMV-seropositive. Sequencing input: PBMCs. The CDR3 DNA reads TGCAGCGTTGAACGGGGGGGACACATTTATAGCAATCAGCCCCAGCATTTT. It translates to CSVERGGHIYSNQPQHF. The full variable domain, in which reference TRBV29-1 and TRBJ1-5 provide the parts outside the CDR3, is SAVISQKPSRDICQRGTSLTIQCQVDSQVTMMFWYRQQPGQSLTLIATANQGSEATYESGFVIDKFPISRPNLTFSTLTVSNMSPEDSSIYLCSVERGGHIYSNQPQHFGDGTRLSIL.